Reported below is one TCR beta chain. The method was immunoSEQ multiplex PCR; TCRdb's version includes in-frame clones alone and lacks a portion of them. In the table there are 95,000 to 150,000 clones, 80% to 90% of which are singletons. V lost 1 base and J lost 8, with 11 bases in between. The CDR3 contains 12 residues. Germline assignment: CDR1 SQVTM and CDR2 ANQGSEA. This sample was included in a study of T cell responses to AZD1222 COVID-19 vaccine. This TCR derives from an adult in good health. The chain links TRBV29-1 to TRBJ1-1; D is possibly TRBD1 (6 bases). Sequencing was performed on peripheral blood, taken on day 0 of AZD1222 vaccination. DNA for the CDR3: TGCAGCGTTGAAGGGGGACACATAGAAGCTTTCTTT. Amino acid sequence: CSVEGGHIEAFF.